This T cell receptor (beta chain) was observed in a study of blood T cell repertoires in COVID-19. Per the authors' pipeline: Estimation of nucleated cell counts relied on the amplification of reference gene primers. Assay: immunoSEQ multiplex PCR; the TCRdb copy retains only in-frame clones and omits some. The D gene and trimming were derived from the DNA, and the V and J assignments and clone size from that table. The sample includes 95,000 to 150,000 clones, 85% to 90% of them seen just once. V lost 2 bases and J lost 3; bases outside the gene matches: 2. From germline, CDR1 is MNHEY and CDR2 SVGAGI. The CDR3 is made up of 15 amino acids.

Sequenced input: peripheral blood. The sequence was collected from a woman in her forties or fifties with acute or convalescent COVID-19. This chain links TRBV6-5 with TRBJ2-1; 9 nucleotides line up with TRBD2. The CDR3 bases are TGTGCCAGCAGTTACACTAGCGGGTACTACAATGAGCAGTTCTTC. Protein sequence: CASSYTSGYYNEQFF.